The 24 T cell receptor beta chains given below trace back to one sample, sequenced in a study of CD8+CD57+ T cells in acquired aplastic anemia. Investigators profiled TCR beta VDJ and CDR3 from genomic DNA template. TCRdb reprocessed the reads via MiXCR and lists one record per CDR3 protein. This table has 400,000 to 450,000 distinct CDR3 sequences, just under 70% appearing once. The sequencing sample was made of sorted CD4+, CD8+, or CD8+CD57+ T cells (not recorded which) from PBMCs. These receptors originate from a human donor in good health, serving as a control.

This clonotype was observed a single time. The chain combines TRBV7-9 with TRBJ2-7; 10 positions agree with TRBD1. The length of the CDR3 is 15 residues. The J segment lost 1 base and the V segment lost 5 bases, leaving 5 bases of the junction unmatched. Germline values: CDR1 SEHNR, CDR2 FQNEAQ (reference sequence). CDR3 protein: CASSPGTGDSYEQYF. The CDR3, as DNA: TGTGCCAGCAGCCCCGGGACAGGGGATTCCTACGAGCAGTACTTC.

This clonotype was counted at least ten times. The rearrangement joins TRBV7-8 to TRBJ2-2; D gene ambiguous. Per germline, CDR1 SGHVS and CDR2 FQNEAQ. The V and J ends lost 1 base and 1 base respectively, with 7 bases between them. The CDR3 covers 15 residues. The DNA for the CDR3 is TGTGCCAGCAGCTTAGAACAGATGAACACCGGGGAGCTGTTTTTT. It yields the protein CASSLEQMNTGELFF.

Of note for this clonotype: One junction end does not reproduce the germline sequence, and a read error may be involved. V gene TRBV7-3 combines with J gene TRBJ2-1, with D possibly TRBD1 on 6 matching bases. Looked up from germline, CDR1 is SGHTA and CDR2 is FQGTGA. This CDR3 is built from 14 residues. The CDR3 DNA is TGTGCCAGCACCCTAATCCAGGGGCTACGAGCAGTACTTTTC. Translation: CASTLIQGLRAVLF.

The genes are TRBV12-3 or TRBV12-4 and TRBJ1-4, with TRBD1 identical over 8 bases. This CDR3 has 15 amino acids. Trimming cost V 8 bases and J 7 bases; bases outside gene matches: 12. CDR3 DNA sequence: TGTGCCAGCGTTCGGGGCAGGGGGCGCGGTGAAAAACTGTTTTTT. It is translated as CASVRGRGRGEKLFF.

V gene TRBV6-1 combines with J gene TRBJ2-1, with TRBD1 as a possible D gene (5 bases). CDR1 is MNHNS, CDR2 SASEGT, per germline. V lost 7 bases and J 3 bases, leaving 10 bases between the germline ends. The CDR3 spans 13 residues. The CDR3 loop reads CASIETVYNEQFF. The DNA for the CDR3 is TGTGCCAGCATTGAGACAGTCTACAATGAGCAGTTCTTC.

The chain recombines TRBV20-1 with TRBJ2-7, with a weak D call TRBD1 (8 bases). The ends were cut back, 3 bases at V and 2 bases at J, with 23 bases in the middle. This CDR3 contains 17 residues. CDR1 is DFQATT and CDR2 is SNEGSKA in the germline V gene (reference sequence). The CDR3 bases are TGCAGTGCTAGTAGATCCGCGGGGGCAGGGGGCCCCTACGAGCAGTACTTC. Encoded protein: CSASRSAGAGGPYEQYF.

A remark on this clonotype: Its ends do not fully match the called genes, so a read error is possible. J is TRBJ2-5 and V is TRBV7-8; D could derive from TRBD1 or TRBD2 (5 bases each). The germline V gene encodes CDR1 SGHVS and CDR2 FQNEAQ. The CDR3 is 14 residues long. CDR3 DNA: TGTGCTAGCAGCTTAGGTGGGGGTTGGGAGCCCCAGTACTTC. Protein product: CASSLGGGWEPQYF.

The chain is built from TRBV11-2 and TRBJ1-1; D call uncertain. Germline CDR1 reads SGHAT; CDR2 reads FQNNGV. The CDR3 covers 16 residues. V lost 2 bases to trimming and J lost 4 bases, with 17 bases between them. CDR3 protein: CASSLYTLSVGTEAFF. DNA for the CDR3: TGTGCCAGCAGCTTATATACCCTGTCCGTAGGCACTGAAGCTTTCTTT.

Concerning this clonotype: Germline is not matched at one junction end, which may reflect a read error. The V gene is TRBV5-1, the J gene TRBJ1-1, with a possible D match to TRBD1 (5 bases). Per the germline V gene, CDR1 is SGHRS and CDR2 is YFSETQ. The length of the CDR3 is 15 residues. CDR3 nucleotide sequence: TGTGCCAGCAGCTATAGATTTGGGACTGTCACTGAAGCTTTCTTT. Protein: CASSYRFGTVTEAFF.

The CDR3 DNA sequence: TGCAGTGCTAGAGAACAGGGGACCCTAGGTGCCAACGTCCTGACTTTC. It is translated as CSAREQGTLGANVLTF. The V call is TRBV20-1, the J call TRBJ2-6, with 7 bases lining up with TRBD1. V lost 0 bases and J lost 7; bases outside the gene matches: 9. The CDR3 spans 16 residues. Germline assignment: CDR1 DFQATT and CDR2 SNEGSKA (reference sequence).

Concerning this clonotype: A read error may account for a junction end that differs from germline. J is TRBJ1-2 and V is TRBV10-2, with TRBD1 matching 9 bases. This CDR3 contains 14 residues. Looked up from germline, CDR1 is WSHSY and CDR2 is SAAADI. CDR3 sequence: CASSDRGDTYGYTF. The CDR3 DNA follows: TGTGCCAGCAGTGACAGGGGGGACACCTATGGCTACACCTTC.

The rearrangement uses TRBV12-3 or TRBV12-4 and TRBJ2-5, with TRBD2 matching 9 bases. The CDR3 spans 16 residues. V was clipped by 3 bases and J by 4 bases; unmatched bases: 9. The CDR3 sequence: CASSFSGGRRRETQYF. CDR3 in DNA: TGTGCCAGCAGTTTCAGCGGGGGGAGGCGGCGAGAGACCCAGTACTTC.

On this clonotype itself: A read error is likely, as this CDR3 ends without the conserved phenylalanine or tryptophan. The gene calls are TRBV7-2 and TRBJ1-2; 8 positions agree with TRBD1. Germline CDR1 reads SGHTA; CDR2 reads FQGNSA. This CDR3 region has 12 residues. After removal of 5 bases from V and 8 bases from J, the junction contained 4 bases not matched to a gene. CDR3 sequence reads: CASSTGGHGYTA. CDR3 bases: TGTGCCAGCAGCACAGGGGGTCACGGCTACACCGCT.

The V gene is TRBV20-1, the J gene TRBJ1-1, with no clear D. V was clipped by 5 bases and J by 9 bases, with 19 bases between them. The germline gives CDR1 DFQATT, CDR2 SNEGSKA (reference sequence). The CDR3 has 13 amino acids. This CDR3 reads CSAAVGLSGKAFF. CDR3 coding DNA: TGCAGTGCTGCCGTGGGGTTATCTGGAAAAGCTTTCTTT.

The chain is built from TRBV11-3 and TRBJ2-7; the D gene is possibly TRBD1 (7 bases). The CDR3 extends over 14 amino acids. The V and J ends lost 6 bases and 3 bases respectively, with 15 bases between them. Germline values: CDR1 SGHNT, CDR2 YENEEA. CDR3 DNA sequence: TGTGCCAGCAGTCCAGGGGGGAGATTCTACGAGCAGTACTTC. This codes for CASSPGGRFYEQYF.

This clonotype was seen a handful of times. The chain combines TRBV10-3 with TRBJ1-2; 8 bases match TRBD1. J was trimmed by 8 bases and V by 2 bases; bases with no gene match: 7. The CDR3 contains 14 residues. Looked up from germline, CDR1 is ENHRY and CDR2 is SYGVKD. CDR3 loop: CAISERGTGEGYTF. In nucleotides, the CDR3 is TGTGCCATCAGTGAGAGGGGGACAGGAGAGGGCTACACCTTC.

As for this clonotype: The DNA is omitted, as the CDR3 cannot be located on it reliably, and the CDR3 follows TCRdb's listing. The chain employs TRBV7-9 and TRBJ1-4; the table's D call, TRBD1, was not checked against the DNA. 15 amino acids form the CDR3, both terminal residues included. CDR1 is SEHNR, CDR2 FQNEAQ, per germline (reference sequence). CDR3 region: CASSYHRGEQYFGFF.

This clonotype was recorded many times. This chain connects TRBV6-2 or TRBV6-3 to TRBJ1-6; D gene unclear. The CDR3 length is 14 residues. V lost 2 bases to trimming and J lost 6 bases, with 8 bases between them. Germline V lookup: CDR1 MNHEY, CDR2 SVGEGT. This chain's CDR3 is CASSYGRINSPLHF. The CDR3 DNA follows: TGTGCCAGCAGTTACGGACGGATTAATTCACCCCTCCACTTT.

A remark on this clonotype: A single base separates this from a much larger clone, so it may be a read error. As DNA, the CDR3 is TGTGCCCGGAGAGGGGACAGGGGGCCTTACGAGCAGTACTTC. Translating it yields CARRGDRGPYEQYF. This chain uses TRBV30 with TRBJ2-7, with 12 positions matching TRBD1. CDR1 GTSNPN and CDR2 SVGIG come from the germline V gene (reference sequence). This CDR3 spans 14 amino acids.

A word on this clonotype: It may be a read error: a sequence one base away is much more abundant. The CDR3 end shows no conserved phenylalanine or tryptophan, and so a read error is likely. The V and J genes are TRBV4-2 and TRBJ1-4; D gene unclear. V dropped 0 bases and J dropped 8 bases, with 7 bases sitting between them. The germline gives CDR1 LGHNA, CDR2 YNFKEQ. The CDR3 runs to 13 residues. The CDR3 region is CASSQEYQEKLFI. The CDR3 DNA is TGTGCCAGCAGCCAAGAGTACCAGGAAAAACTGTTTATT.

Of note for this clonotype: The junction does not match germline at one end; this may be a read error. V and J are TRBV5-1 and TRBJ1-3; weak D call: TRBD1 (5 bases). CDR3 length equals 16 residues. Germline CDR1 is SGHRS and CDR2 is YFSETQ. In DNA, the CDR3 is TGCGCCAGCAGCTCGGTGACAGCAAATCCTGGAAACACCGTATATTTT. Translated, it gives CASSSVTANPGNTVYF.

The sample holds a few counts of this clonotype. The J gene is TRBJ1-5, the V gene TRBV6-2 or TRBV6-3; D might be TRBD1 (5 bases). V gave up 7 bases and J gave up 2 bases, with 15 bases separating them. This CDR3 contains 15 residues. CDR1 and CDR2 (germline): MNHEY, SVGEGT. Written as DNA, the CDR3 is TGTGCCAGCACCAACGGGGGGGAGCGCAATCAGCCCCAGCATTTT. The encoded protein is CASTNGGERNQPQHF.

CDR3 region: CASSKNSGVDEQYF. CDR3 nucleotides: TGTGCCAGCAGTAAGAATAGCGGGGTGGACGAGCAGTACTTC. J is TRBJ2-7 and V is TRBV6-4, with 8 bases fitting TRBD2. The CDR3 covers 14 residues. Germline CDR1 and CDR2: MRHNA and SNTAGT. The V and J ends lost 5 bases and 5 bases, in that order; junction bases with no gene match: 8.

The chain joins TRBV9 to TRBJ2-3; D may match TRBD1 or TRBD2 (5 bases each). The CDR3 length is 16 residues. Germline V gives CDR1 SGDLS, CDR2 YYNGEE. The germline V and J ends were trimmed by 0 bases and 0 bases, with 11 bases remaining between them. The CDR3 loop reads CASSVAGASSTDTQYF. The CDR3 region has the DNA TGTGCCAGCAGCGTAGCCGGGGCCTCTAGCACAGATACGCAGTATTTT.